A single sample is the source of the 17 T cell receptor beta chains below, sequenced in a study of cytomegalovirus exposure and HLA in healthy donors. The PCR was carried out with 60 Vbeta primers and 13 Jbeta primers. Libraries were prepared by immunoSEQ multiplex PCR; TCRdb keeps only in-frame clonotypes and omits some of them. Seen here are over 150,000 clones, approximately 82% observed once, and the top ten hold under 1.5%. Source material: PBMCs. All receptors come from a girl aged 2-15 years in good health and CMV-seropositive.

The chain uses TRBV5-1 and TRBJ2-7; D not resolved. The CDR3 extends over 11 amino acids. The germline gives CDR1 SGHRS, CDR2 YFSETQ. V gave up 3 bases and J gave up 3 bases, with 4 bases separating them. Here the CDR3 reads CASSSNYEQYF. CDR3 DNA sequence: TGCGCCAGCAGCTCCAACTACGAGCAGTACTTC.

The rearrangement joins TRBV6-1 to TRBJ2-2, with D possibly being TRBD1 (6 bases). CDR1 is MNHNS, CDR2 SASEGT, per germline. CDR3 size: 14 residues. Trimming removed 6 bases from V and 1 base from J, with 9 bases in between. CDR3 amino acids: CASRTGLNTGELFF. DNA of the CDR3: TGTGCCAGCAGGACAGGATTGAACACCGGGGAGCTGTTTTTT.

The CDR3 DNA is TGTGCCTGGAGTAACGGACAGGGTGTTCCCCACGAGCAGTACTTC. Translating it yields CAWSNGQGVPHEQYF. V is TRBV30 and J is TRBJ2-5; 8 bases agree with TRBD1. The last part of the DNA fits TRBJ2-7 better; the J call may be wrong. CDR1 is GTSNPN, CDR2 SVGIG, per germline (reference sequence). The CDR3 contains 15 residues.

The gene calls are TRBV5-6 and TRBJ2-7; 8 nucleotides line up with TRBD1. CDR3 length: 14 amino acids. Germline lookup yields CDR1 SGHDT and CDR2 YYEEEE. V was pared by 3 bases and J by 0 bases, with 2 bases of the junction left unmatched. The CDR3 is CASSWDRNSYEQYF. CDR3 coding DNA: TGTGCCAGCAGCTGGGACAGGAACTCCTACGAGCAGTACTTC.

The chain couples TRBV30 to TRBJ1-1; 12 bases match TRBD1. The CDR3 is 12 residues long. J lost 6 bases, V lost 8 bases, and 4 bases had no gene match. The germline gives CDR1 GTSNPN, CDR2 SVGIG (reference sequence). The CDR3 nucleotides read TGTGCCGGGACAGGGGGCGTCGCTGAAGCTTTCTTT. The encoded protein is CAGTGGVAEAFF.

This chain connects TRBV6-1 to TRBJ1-2; 8 nucleotides align to TRBD1. The trim removed 6 bases at V and 7 bases at J, leaving 10 bases unmatched. Germline V CDR1 and CDR2: MNHNS, SASEGT. This CDR3 has 14 residues. The CDR3 nucleotides read TGTGCCAGCAGGAGGGGGACAGGACGTATTGGCTACACCTTC. This translates into CASRRGTGRIGYTF.

V is TRBV18 and J is TRBJ2-5; D call uncertain. V lost 2 bases and J lost 0, with 7 bases in between. CDR3 length: 14 amino acids. The germline CDR1 and CDR2 sequences are KGHSH and LQKENI. In nucleotides, the CDR3 is TGTGCCAGCTCACCAGTAACGGACCAAGAGACCCAGTACTTC. Protein: CASSPVTDQETQYF.

CDR3 DNA sequence: TGTGCCAGCGGACACTCAGGTTCGTCCTATGGCTACACCTTC. This encodes CASGHSGSSYGYTF. The rearrangement links TRBV5-4 to TRBJ1-2, with a weak D call TRBD1 (5 bases). The CDR3 spans 14 residues. Germline V CDR1 and CDR2: SGHNT, YYREEE (reference sequence). Trimming took 7 bases from V and 4 from J, leaving 17 bases between them. Together with reference TRBV5-4 and TRBJ1-2, the CDR3 gives the full variable domain: ETGVTQSPTHLIKTRGQQVTLRCSSQSGHNTVSWYQQALGQGPQFIFQYYREEENGRGNFPPRFSGLQFPNYSSELNVNALELDDSALYLCASGHSGSSYGYTFGSGTRLTVV.

The chain couples TRBV2 to TRBJ1-2; D is undetermined. The CDR3 totals 15 residues. The V gene lost 4 bases and the J gene lost 0 bases, with 12 bases spanning the gap. CDR1 and CDR2 (germline): SNHLY, FYNNEI. CDR3 nucleotides: TGTGCCAGCAGTGTTTTACAGAGAACTAACTATGGCTACACCTTC. Translating it yields CASSVLQRTNYGYTF.

There are a few counts of this clone. The genes are TRBV5-1 and TRBJ1-2; D not resolved. This CDR3 has 16 amino acids. The germline gives CDR1 SGHRS, CDR2 YFSETQ. Trimming stripped 0 bases from V and 4 bases from J, with 16 bases between. The chain's CDR3 is CASSLVGSQVGYGYTF. CDR3 nucleotide sequence: TGCGCCAGCAGCTTGGTAGGATCCCAGGTCGGCTATGGCTACACCTTC.

The chain uses TRBV9 and TRBJ1-5; D is perhaps TRBD1 (6 bases). V lost 4 bases, J lost 1 base, and 12 bases lay in between. CDR1 and CDR2 (germline): SGDLS, YYNGEE. The length of the CDR3 is 15 residues. CDR3 nucleotides: TGTGCCAGCAGCCCAACAGGGTCAAGCAATCAGCCCCAGCATTTT. This encodes CASSPTGSSNQPQHF.

The chain has TRBV18 and TRBJ1-1; no clear D. Trimming cost V 3 bases and J 0 bases, with 8 bases left between them. Germline assignment: CDR1 KGHSH and CDR2 LQKENI. The CDR3 length is 14 residues. The CDR3: CASSPLALNTEAFF. CDR3 sequence (DNA): TGTGCCAGCTCACCGTTAGCACTGAACACTGAAGCTTTCTTT.

This sequence joins TRBV4-1 and TRBJ1-2, with 9 bases that match TRBD1. The germline V gene has CDR1 MGHRA and CDR2 YSYEKL. V shed 7 bases and J 1 base; nucleotides not matched to a gene: 19. CDR3 length: 19 amino acids. CDR3: CASTPSEIHGTGFNYGYTF. The CDR3, as DNA: TGCGCCAGCACCCCCTCGGAAATCCATGGGACAGGGTTTAACTATGGCTACACCTTC.

This chain joins TRBV7-3 and TRBJ2-7; D possibly corresponds to TRBD2 (6 bases). Germline CDR1 reads SGHTA; CDR2 reads FQGTGA. V dropped 5 bases and J dropped 2 bases, with 16 bases sitting between them. The CDR3 is 15 amino acids. The CDR3 sequence: CASSRTGTEAYEQYF. CDR3 in DNA: TGTGCCAGCAGCCGAACCGGGACTGAAGCCTACGAGCAGTACTTC.

The V and J genes are TRBV28 and TRBJ2-3; D remains unclear. The CDR3 loop spans 13 amino acids. Trimming left V 2 bases short and J 6 bases short, with 9 bases between. The germline CDR1 and CDR2 sequences are MDHEN and SYDVKM. This CDR3 reads CASSLPSMDTQYF. The CDR3 DNA sequence: TGTGCCAGCAGTTTACCTAGTATGGATACGCAGTATTTT. Full variable domain (rest looked up from reference TRBV28 and TRBJ2-3): DVKVTQSSRYLVKRTGEKVFLECVQDMDHENMFWYRQDPGLGLRLIYFSYDVKMKEKGDIPEGYSVSREKKERFSLILESASTNQTSMYLCASSLPSMDTQYFGPGTRLTVL.

CDR3 sequence reads: CATSRSGQTGDTQYF. The CDR3 DNA reads TGTGCCACCAGCAGATCCGGACAGACTGGGGATACGCAGTATTTT. The V gene is TRBV15, the J gene TRBJ2-3; tentatively, D is TRBD1 (6 bases). CDR3 length equals 15 residues. Per the germline V gene, CDR1 is LNHNV and CDR2 is YYDKDF (reference sequence). V lost 2 bases, J lost 6 bases, and 15 bases lay in between.

The chain combines TRBV7-2 with TRBJ2-2; no clear D gene. Between the trimmed V and J ends, which lost 0 bases and 5 bases, there was a span of 7 bases. CDR1 is SGHTA and CDR2 is FQGNSA in the germline V gene. The CDR3 sequence is 14 residues long. CDR3 in amino acids: CASSLAQITGELFF. In DNA, the CDR3 is TGTGCCAGCAGCTTAGCCCAGATTACCGGGGAGCTGTTTTTT.